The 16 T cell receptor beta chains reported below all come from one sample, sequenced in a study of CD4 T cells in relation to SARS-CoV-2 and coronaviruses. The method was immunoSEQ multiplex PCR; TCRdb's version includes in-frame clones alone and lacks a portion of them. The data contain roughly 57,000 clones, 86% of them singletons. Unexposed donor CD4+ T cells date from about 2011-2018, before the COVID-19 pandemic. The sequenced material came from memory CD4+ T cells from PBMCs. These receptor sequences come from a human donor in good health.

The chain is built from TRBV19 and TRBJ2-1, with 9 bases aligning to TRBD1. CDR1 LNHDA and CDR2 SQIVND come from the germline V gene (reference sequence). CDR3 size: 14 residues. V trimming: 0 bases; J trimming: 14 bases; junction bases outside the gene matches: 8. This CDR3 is CASSIDDRGTREFF. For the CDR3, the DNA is TGTGCCAGTAGTATAGATGACAGGGGGACTCGGGAGTTCTTC.

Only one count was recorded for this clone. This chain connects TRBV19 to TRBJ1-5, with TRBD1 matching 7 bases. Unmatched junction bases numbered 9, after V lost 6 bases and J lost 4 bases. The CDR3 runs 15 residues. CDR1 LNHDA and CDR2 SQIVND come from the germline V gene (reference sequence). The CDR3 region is CASSPRDSRNQPQHF. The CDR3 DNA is TGTGCCAGTAGCCCCCGGGACAGCCGTAATCAGCCCCAGCATTTT.

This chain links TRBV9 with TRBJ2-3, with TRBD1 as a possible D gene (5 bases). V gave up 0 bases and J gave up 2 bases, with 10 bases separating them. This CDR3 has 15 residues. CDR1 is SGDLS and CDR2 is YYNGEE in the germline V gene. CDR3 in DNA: TGTGCCAGCAGCGTAGCTCAAGGGGACACAGATACGCAGTATTTT. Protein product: CASSVAQGDTDTQYF. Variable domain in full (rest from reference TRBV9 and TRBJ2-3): DSGVTQTPKHLITATGQRVTLRCSPRSGDLSVYWYQQSLDQGLQFLIQYYNGEERAKGNILERFSAQQFPDLHSELNLSSLELGDSALYFCASSVAQGDTDTQYFGPGTRLTVL.

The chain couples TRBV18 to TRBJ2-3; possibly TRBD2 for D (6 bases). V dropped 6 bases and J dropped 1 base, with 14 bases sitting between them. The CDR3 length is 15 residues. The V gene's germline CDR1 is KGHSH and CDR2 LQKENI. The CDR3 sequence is CASSGVASGTDTQYF. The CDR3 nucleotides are TGTGCCAGCTCCGGCGTGGCTAGCGGCACAGATACGCAGTATTTT. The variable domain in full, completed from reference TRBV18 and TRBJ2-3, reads NAGVMQNPRHLVRRRGQEARLRCSPMKGHSHVYWYRQLPEEGLKFMVYLQKENIIDESGMPKERFSAEFPKEGPSILRIQQVVRGDSAAYFCASSGVASGTDTQYFGPGTRLTVL.

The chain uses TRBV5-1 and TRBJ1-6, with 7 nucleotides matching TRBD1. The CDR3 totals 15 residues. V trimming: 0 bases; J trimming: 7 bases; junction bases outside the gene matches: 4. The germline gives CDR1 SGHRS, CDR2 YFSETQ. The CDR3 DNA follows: TGCGCCAGCAGCTTGGAGGCAGGGGGAAATTCACCCCTCCACTTT. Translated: CASSLEAGGNSPLHF.

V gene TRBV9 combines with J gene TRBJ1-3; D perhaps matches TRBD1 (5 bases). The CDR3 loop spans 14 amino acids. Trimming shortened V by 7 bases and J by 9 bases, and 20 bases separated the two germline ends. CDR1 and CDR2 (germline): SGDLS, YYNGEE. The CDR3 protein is CASGAQGIFGTIYF. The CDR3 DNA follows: TGTGCCAGCGGAGCCCAGGGAATTTTTGGCACCATATATTTT.

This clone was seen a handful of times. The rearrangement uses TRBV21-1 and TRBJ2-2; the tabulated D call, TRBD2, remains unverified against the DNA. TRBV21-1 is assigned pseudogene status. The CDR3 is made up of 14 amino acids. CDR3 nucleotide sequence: TGTGCCATTCTATGGACTAGCGGCACCGGGGAGCTGTTTTTT. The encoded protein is CAILWTSGTGELFF.

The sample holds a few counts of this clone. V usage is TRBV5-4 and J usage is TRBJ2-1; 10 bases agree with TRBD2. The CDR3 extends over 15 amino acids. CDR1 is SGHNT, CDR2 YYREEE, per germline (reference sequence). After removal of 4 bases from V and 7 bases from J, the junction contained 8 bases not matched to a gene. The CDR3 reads CASSATSGDGNEQFF. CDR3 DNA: TGTGCCAGCAGCGCTACTAGCGGGGATGGGAATGAGCAGTTCTTC.

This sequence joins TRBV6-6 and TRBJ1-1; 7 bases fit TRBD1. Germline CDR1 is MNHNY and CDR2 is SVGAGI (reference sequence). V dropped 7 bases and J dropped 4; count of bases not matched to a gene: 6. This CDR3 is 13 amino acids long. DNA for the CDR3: TGTGCCAGCATGGTTCAGGGGGGCACTGAAGCTTTCTTT. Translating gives CASMVQGGTEAFF.

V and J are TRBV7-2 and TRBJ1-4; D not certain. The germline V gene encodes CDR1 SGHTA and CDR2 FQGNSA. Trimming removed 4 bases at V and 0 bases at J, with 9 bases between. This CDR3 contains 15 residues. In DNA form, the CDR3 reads TGTGCCAGCAGCTCGGACCCTGCAACTAATGAAAAACTGTTTTTT. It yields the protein CASSSDPATNEKLFF.

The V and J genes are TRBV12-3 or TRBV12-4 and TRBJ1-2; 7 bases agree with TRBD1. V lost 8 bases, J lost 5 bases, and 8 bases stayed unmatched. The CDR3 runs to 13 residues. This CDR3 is CASGRGRGYGYTF. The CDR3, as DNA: TGTGCCAGCGGGAGGGGGCGCGGGTATGGCTACACCTTC.

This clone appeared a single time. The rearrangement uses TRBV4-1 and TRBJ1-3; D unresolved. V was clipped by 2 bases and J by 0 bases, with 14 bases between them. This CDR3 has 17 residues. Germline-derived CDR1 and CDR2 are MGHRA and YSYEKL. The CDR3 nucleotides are TGCGCCAGCAGCCAAATTTTAGGAGTAAGCTCTGGAAACACCATATATTTT. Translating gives CASSQILGVSSGNTIYF.

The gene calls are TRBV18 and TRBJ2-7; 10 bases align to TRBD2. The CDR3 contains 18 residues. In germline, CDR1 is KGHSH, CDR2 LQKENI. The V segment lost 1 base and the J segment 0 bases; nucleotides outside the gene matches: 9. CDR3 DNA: TGTGCCAGCTCACCACTACGGACTAGCGGAAAGAGCTCCTACGAGCAGTACTTC. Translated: CASSPLRTSGKSSYEQYF.

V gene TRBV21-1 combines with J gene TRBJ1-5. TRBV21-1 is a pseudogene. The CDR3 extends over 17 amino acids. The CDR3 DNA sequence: TGTGCCAGCAGCAAATCCGTGACAGGGAGGGCCCTTCAGCCCCAGCATTTT. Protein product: CASSKSVTGRALQPQHF.

CDR3 region: CASSLYQTGTVEQYF. CDR3 bases: TGTGCCAGCAGCCTCTACCAGACAGGGACGGTCGAGCAGTACTTC. The chain has TRBV5-6 and TRBJ2-7, with TRBD1 identical over 7 bases. The CDR3 loop spans 15 amino acids. V gave up 4 bases and J gave up 6 bases; unmatched junction bases: 13. In germline, CDR1 is SGHDT, CDR2 YYEEEE.

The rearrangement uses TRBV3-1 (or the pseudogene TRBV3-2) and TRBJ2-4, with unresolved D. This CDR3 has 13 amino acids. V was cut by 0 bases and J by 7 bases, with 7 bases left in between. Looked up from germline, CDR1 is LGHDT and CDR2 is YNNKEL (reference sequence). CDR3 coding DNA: TGTGCCAGCAGCCAAGACCCCGGGAACATTCAGTACTTC. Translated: CASSQDPGNIQYF.